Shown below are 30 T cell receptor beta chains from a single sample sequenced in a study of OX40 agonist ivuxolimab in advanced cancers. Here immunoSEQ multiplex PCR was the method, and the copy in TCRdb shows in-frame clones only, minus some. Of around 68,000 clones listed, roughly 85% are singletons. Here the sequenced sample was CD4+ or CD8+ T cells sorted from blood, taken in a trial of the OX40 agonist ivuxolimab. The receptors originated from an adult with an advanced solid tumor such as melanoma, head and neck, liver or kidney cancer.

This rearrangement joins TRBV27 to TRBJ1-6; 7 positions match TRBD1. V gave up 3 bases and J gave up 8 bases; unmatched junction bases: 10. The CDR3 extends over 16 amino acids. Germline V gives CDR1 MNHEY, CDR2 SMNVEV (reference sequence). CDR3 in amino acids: CASSFIGGRGYSPLHF. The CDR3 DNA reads TGTGCCAGCAGTTTCATAGGGGGCAGGGGCTATTCACCCCTCCACTTT.

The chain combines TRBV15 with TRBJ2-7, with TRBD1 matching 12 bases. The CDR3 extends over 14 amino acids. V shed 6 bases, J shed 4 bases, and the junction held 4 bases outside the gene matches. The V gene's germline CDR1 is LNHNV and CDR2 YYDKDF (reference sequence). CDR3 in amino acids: CATRRDRGLYEQYF. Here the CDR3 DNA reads TGTGCCACCAGGAGGGACAGGGGGCTTTACGAGCAGTACTTC.

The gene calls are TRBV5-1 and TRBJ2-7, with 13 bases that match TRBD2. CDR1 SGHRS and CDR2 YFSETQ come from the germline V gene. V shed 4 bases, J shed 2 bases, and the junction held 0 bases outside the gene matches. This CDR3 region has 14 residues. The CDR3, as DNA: TGCGCCAGCAGCGGGACTAGCGGGACCTACGAGCAGTACTTC. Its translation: CASSGTSGTYEQYF.

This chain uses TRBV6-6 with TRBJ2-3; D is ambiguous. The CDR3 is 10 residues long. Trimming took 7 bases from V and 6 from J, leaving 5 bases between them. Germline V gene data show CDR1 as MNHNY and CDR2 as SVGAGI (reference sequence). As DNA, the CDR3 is TGTGCCAGCATAGGGGATACGCAGTATTTT. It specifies CASIGDTQYF.

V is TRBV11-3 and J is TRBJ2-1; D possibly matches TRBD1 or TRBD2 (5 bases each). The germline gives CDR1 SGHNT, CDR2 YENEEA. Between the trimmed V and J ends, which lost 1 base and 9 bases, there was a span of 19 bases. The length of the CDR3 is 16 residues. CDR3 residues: CASSLGTRGAGGEQFF. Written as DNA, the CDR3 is TGTGCCAGCAGCTTAGGTACTCGGGGCGCTGGGGGTGAGCAGTTCTTC.

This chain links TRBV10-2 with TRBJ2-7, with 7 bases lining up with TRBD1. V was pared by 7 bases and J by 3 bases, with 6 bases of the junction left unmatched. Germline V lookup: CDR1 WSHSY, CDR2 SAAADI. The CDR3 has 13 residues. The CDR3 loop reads CASTSGQSYEQYF. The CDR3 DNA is TGCGCCAGCACCTCGGGACAGAGCTACGAGCAGTACTTC.

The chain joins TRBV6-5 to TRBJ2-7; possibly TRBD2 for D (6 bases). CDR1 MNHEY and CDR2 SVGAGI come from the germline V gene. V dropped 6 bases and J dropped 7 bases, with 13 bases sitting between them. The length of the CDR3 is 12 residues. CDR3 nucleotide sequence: TGTGCCAGCAGAACGGGAGATCGGGAGCAGTACTTC. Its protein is CASRTGDREQYF.

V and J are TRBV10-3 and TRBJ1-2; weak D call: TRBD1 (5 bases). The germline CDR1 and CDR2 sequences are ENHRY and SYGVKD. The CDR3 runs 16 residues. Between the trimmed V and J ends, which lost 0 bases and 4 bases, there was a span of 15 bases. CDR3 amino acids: CAISESGEGTAYGYTF. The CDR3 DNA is TGTGCCATCAGTGAGTCGGGGGAGGGGACCGCCTATGGCTACACCTTC.

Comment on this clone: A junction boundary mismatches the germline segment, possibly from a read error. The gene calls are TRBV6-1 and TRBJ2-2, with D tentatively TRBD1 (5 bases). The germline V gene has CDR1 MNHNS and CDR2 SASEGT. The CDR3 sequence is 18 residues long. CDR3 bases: TGTGCCAGCAGTGACATAGGCGATTCGTCAGGGAACCCCGGGGAGCTGTTTTTT. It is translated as CASSDIGDSSGNPGELFF.

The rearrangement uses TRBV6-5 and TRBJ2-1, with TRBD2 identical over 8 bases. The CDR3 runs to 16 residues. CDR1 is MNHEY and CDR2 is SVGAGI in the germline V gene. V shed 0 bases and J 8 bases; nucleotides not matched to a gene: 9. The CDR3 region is CASSYSGREGLYEQFF. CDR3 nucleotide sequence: TGTGCCAGCAGTTACTCGGGTCGGGAGGGACTCTATGAGCAGTTCTTC.

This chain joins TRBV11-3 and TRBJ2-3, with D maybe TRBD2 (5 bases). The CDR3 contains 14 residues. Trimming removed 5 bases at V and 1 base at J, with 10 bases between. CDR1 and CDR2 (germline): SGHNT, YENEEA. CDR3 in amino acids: CASSRRMGTDTQYF. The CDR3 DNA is TGTGCCAGCAGCCGGAGGATGGGCACAGATACGCAGTATTTT.

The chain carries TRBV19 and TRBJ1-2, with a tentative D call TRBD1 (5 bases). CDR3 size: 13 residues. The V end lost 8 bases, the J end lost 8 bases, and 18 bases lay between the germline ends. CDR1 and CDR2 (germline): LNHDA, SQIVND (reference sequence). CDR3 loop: CASRKGLYLGYTF. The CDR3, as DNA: TGTGCCAGTCGGAAGGGGCTATATCTCGGCTACACCTTC.

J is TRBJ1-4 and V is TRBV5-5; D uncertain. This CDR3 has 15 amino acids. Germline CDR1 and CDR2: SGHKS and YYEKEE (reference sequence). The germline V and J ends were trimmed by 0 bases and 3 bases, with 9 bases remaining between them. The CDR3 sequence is CASSLGRASNEKLFF. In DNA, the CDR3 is TGTGCCAGCAGCTTGGGGAGGGCTTCTAATGAAAAACTGTTTTTT.

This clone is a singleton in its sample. The CDR3 region has the DNA TGTGCCAGGTATTACGAGCAGTACTTC. Translation: CARYYEQYF. The chain uses TRBV27 and TRBJ2-7, with D uncertain. This CDR3 has 9 residues. The germline gives CDR1 MNHEY, CDR2 SMNVEV (reference sequence). Trimming stripped 9 bases from V and 4 bases from J, with 4 bases between.

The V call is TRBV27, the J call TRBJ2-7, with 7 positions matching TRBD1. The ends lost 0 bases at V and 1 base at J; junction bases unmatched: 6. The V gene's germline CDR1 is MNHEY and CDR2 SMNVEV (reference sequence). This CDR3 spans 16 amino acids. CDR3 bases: TGTGCCAGCAGTTTATCTAACAGGGGTTTGTCCTACGAGCAGTACTTC. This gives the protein CASSLSNRGLSYEQYF.

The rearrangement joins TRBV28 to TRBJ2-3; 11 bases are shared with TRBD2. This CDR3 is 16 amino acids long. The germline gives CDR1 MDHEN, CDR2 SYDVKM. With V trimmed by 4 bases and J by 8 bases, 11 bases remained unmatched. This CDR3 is CASSSISGRASGTQYF. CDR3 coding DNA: TGTGCCAGCAGTTCTATTAGCGGGAGGGCATCCGGTACGCAGTATTTT.

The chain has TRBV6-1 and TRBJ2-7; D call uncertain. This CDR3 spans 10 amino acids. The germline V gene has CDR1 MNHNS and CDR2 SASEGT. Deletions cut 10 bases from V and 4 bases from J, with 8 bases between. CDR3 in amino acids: CAIHGYEQYF. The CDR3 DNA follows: TGTGCCATCCATGGTTACGAGCAGTACTTC.

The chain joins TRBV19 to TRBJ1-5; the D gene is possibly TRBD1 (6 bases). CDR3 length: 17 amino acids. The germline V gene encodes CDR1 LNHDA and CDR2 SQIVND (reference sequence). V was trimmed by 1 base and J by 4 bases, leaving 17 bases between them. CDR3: CASSIVSQGWRNQPQHF. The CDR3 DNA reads TGTGCCAGTAGTATAGTGTCCCAGGGGTGGAGGAATCAGCCCCAGCATTTT. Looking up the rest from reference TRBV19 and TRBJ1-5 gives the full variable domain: DGGITQSPKYLFRKEGQNVTLSCEQNLNHDAMYWYRQDPGQGLRLIYYSQIVNDFQKGDIAEGYSVSREKKESFPLTVTSAQKNPTAFYLCASSIVSQGWRNQPQHFGDGTRLSIL.

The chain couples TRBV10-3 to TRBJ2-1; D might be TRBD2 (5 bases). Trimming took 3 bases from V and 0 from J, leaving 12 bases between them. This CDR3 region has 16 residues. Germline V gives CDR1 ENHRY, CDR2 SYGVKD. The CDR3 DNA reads TGTGCCATCAGTGAAACTTCGGGGATCTCCTACAATGAGCAGTTCTTC. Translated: CAISETSGISYNEQFF.

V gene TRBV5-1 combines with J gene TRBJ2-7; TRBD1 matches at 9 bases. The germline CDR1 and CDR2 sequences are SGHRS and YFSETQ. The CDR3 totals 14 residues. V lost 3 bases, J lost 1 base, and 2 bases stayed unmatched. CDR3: CASSWGQGSYEQYF. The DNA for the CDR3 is TGCGCCAGCAGCTGGGGACAGGGATCCTACGAGCAGTACTTC.

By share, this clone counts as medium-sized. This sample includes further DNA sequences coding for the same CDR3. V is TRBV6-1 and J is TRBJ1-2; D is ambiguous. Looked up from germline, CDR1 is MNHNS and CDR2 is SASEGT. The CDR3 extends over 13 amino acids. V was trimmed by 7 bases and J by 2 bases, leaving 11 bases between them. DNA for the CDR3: TGTGCCAGCATCTTTACAACGAACTATGGCTACACCTTC. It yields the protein CASIFTTNYGYTF.

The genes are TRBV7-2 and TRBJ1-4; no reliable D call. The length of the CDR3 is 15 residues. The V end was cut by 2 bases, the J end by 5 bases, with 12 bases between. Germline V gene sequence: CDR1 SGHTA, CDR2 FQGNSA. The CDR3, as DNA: TGTGCCAGCAGCTTATATGGGAAGGAAAATGAAAAACTGTTTTTT. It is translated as CASSLYGKENEKLFF.

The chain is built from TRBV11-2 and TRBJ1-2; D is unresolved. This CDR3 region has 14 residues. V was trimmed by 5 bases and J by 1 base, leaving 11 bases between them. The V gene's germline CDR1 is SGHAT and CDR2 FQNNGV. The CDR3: CASSRGRNNYGYTF. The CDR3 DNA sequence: TGTGCCAGCAGCCGCGGGAGGAATAACTATGGCTACACCTTC.

As DNA, the CDR3 is TGTGCCAGCAGTTTATCGAGGGGGCGGGGCACTGAAGCTTTCTTT. Translated, it gives CASSLSRGRGTEAFF. The chain has TRBV27 and TRBJ1-1, with 7 bases aligning to TRBD1. J gave up 4 bases and V 0 bases, and 5 bases lay outside the gene matches. CDR3 length: 15 residues. Germline V gene sequence: CDR1 MNHEY, CDR2 SMNVEV (reference sequence).

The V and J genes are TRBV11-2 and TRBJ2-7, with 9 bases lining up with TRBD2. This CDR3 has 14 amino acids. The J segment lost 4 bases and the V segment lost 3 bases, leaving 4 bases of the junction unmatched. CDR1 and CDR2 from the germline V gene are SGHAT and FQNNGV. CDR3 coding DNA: TGTGCCAGCAGCTTTAGCGGGAGAACTTACGAGCAGTACTTC. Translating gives CASSFSGRTYEQYF.

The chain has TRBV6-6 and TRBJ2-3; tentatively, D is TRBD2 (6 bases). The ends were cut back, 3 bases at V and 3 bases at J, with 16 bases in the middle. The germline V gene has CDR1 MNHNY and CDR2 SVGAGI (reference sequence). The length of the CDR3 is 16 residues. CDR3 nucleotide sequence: TGTGCCAGCAGTTATCTTCCGGGCCGGGGGACAGATACGCAGTATTTT. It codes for CASSYLPGRGTDTQYF.

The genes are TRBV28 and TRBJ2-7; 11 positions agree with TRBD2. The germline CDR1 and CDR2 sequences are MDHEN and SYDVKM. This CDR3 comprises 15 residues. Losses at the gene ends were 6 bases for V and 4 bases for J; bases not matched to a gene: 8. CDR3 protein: CASSYPLAGVYEQYF. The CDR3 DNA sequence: TGTGCCAGCAGCTACCCACTAGCGGGAGTTTACGAGCAGTACTTC.

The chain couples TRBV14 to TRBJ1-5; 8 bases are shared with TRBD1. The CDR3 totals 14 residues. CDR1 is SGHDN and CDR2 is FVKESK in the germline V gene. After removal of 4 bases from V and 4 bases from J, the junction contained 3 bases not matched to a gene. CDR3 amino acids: CASSRTGLNQPQHF. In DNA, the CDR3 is TGTGCCAGCAGCCGGACAGGGTTGAATCAGCCCCAGCATTTT. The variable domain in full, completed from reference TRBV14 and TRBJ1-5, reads EAGVTQFPSHSVIEKGQTVTLRCDPISGHDNLYWYRRVMGKEIKFLLHFVKESKQDESGMPNNRFLAERTGGTYSTLKVQPAELEDSGVYFCASSRTGLNQPQHFGDGTRLSIL.

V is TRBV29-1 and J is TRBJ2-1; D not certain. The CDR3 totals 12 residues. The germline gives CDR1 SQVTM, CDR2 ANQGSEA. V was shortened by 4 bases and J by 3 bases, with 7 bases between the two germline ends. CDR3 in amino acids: CSVAGSYNEQFF. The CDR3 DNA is TGCAGCGTTGCGGGCAGCTACAATGAGCAGTTCTTC.

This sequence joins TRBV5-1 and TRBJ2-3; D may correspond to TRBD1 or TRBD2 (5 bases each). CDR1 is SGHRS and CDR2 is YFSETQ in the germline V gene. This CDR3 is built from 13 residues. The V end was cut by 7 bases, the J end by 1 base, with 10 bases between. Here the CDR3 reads CASRRDRTDTQYF. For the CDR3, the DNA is TGCGCCAGCCGCCGGGACCGCACAGATACGCAGTATTTT.